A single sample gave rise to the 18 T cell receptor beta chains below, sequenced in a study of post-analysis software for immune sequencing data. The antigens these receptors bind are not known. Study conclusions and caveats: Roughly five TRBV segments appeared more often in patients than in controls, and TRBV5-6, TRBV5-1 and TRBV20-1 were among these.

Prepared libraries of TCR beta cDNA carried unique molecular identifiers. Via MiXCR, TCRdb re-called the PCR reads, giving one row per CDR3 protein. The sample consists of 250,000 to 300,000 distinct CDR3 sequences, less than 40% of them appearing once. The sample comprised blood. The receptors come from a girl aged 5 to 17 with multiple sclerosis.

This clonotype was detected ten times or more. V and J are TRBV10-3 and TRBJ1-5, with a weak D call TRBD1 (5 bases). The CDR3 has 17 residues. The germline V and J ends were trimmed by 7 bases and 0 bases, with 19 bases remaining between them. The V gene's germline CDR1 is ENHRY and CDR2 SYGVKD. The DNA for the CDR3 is TGTGCCATCAATGGCCCCGGGACGGATTATAGCAATCAGCCCCAGCATTTT. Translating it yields CAINGPGTDYSNQPQHF.

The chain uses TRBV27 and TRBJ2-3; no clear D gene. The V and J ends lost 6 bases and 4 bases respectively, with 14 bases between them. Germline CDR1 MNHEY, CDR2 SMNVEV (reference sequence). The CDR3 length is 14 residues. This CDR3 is CASSYQKRADTQYF. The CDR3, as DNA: TGTGCCAGCAGCTATCAAAAACGGGCAGATACGCAGTATTTT.

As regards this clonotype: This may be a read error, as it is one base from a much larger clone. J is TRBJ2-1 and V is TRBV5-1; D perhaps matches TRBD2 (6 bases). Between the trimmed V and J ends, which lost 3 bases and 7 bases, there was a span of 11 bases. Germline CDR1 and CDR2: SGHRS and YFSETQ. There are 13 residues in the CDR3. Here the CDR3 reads CASSSRDCNEQFF. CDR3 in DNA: TGCGCCAGCAGCTCCCGGGACTGTAATGAGCAGTTCTTC.

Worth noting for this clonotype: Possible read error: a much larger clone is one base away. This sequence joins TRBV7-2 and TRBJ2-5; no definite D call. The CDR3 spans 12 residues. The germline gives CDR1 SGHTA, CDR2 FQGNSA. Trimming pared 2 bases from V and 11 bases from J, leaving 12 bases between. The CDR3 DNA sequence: TGTGCCAGCAGCTTATTCCTAAATGAGCAGTACTTC. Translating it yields CASSLFLNEQYF.

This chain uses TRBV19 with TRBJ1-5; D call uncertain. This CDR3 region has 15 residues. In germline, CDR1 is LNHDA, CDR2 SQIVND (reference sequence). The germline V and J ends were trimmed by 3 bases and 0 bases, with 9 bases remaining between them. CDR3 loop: CASSMAVISNQPQHF. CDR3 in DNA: TGTGCCAGTAGTATGGCCGTCATTAGCAATCAGCCCCAGCATTTT.

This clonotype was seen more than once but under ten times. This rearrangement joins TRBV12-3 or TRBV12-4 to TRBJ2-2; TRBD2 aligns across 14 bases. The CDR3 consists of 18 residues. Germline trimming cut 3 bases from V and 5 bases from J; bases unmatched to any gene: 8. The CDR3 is CASSFPQTSGGVTGELFF. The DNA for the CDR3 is TGTGCCAGCAGTTTCCCCCAGACTAGCGGGGGGGTGACCGGGGAGCTGTTTTTT.

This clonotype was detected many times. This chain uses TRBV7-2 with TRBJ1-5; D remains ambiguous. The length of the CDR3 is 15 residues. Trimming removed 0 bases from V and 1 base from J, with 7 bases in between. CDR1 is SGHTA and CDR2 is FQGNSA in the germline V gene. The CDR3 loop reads CASSLAGPSNQPQHF. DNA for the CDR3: TGTGCCAGCAGCTTAGCAGGACCAAGCAATCAGCCCCAGCATTTT.

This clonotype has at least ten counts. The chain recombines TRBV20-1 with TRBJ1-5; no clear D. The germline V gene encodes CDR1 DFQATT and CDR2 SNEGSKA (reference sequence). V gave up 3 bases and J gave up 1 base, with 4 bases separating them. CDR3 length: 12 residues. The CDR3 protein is CSARGSNQPQHF. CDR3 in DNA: TGCAGTGCTAGGGGGAGCAATCAGCCCCAGCATTTT.

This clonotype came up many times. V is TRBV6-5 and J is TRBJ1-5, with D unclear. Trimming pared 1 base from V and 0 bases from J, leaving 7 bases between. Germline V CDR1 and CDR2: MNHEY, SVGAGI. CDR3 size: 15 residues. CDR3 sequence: CASSYLAVSNQPQHF. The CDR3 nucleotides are TGTGCCAGCAGTTACTTGGCAGTTAGCAATCAGCCCCAGCATTTT.

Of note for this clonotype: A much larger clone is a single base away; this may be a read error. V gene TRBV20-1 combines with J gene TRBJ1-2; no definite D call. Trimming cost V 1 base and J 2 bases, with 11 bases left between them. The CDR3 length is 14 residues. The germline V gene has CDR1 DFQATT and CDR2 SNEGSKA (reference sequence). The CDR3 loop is CSARGSRLNYGYTF. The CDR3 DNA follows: TGCAGTGCTAGAGGCAGTAGGTTAAACTATGGCTACACCTTC.

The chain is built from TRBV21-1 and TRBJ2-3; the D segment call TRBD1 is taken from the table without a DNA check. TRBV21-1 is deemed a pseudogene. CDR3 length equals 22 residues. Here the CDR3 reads CASSKVDCPWGTGDPSTDTQYF. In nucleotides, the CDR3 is TGTGCCAGCAGCAAAGTTGACTGCCCTTGGGGGACAGGCGACCCTAGCACAGATACGCAGTATTTT.

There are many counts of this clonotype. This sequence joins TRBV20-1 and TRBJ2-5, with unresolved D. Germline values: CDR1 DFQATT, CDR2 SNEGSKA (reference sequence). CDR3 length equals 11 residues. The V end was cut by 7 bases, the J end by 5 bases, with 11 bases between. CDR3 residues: CSGQGLETQYF. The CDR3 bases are TGCAGTGGCCAAGGTCTGGAGACCCAGTACTTC.

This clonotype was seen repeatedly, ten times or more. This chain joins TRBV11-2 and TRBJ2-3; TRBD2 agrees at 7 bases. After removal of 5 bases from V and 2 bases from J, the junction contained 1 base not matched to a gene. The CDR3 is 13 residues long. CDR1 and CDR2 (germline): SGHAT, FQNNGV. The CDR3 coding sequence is TGTGCCAGCAGCCGGGAGGCCACAGATACGCAGTATTTT. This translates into CASSREATDTQYF. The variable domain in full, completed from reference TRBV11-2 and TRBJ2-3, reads EAGVAQSPRYKIIEKRQSVAFWCNPISGHATLYWYQQILGQGPKLLIQFQNNGVVDDSQLPKDRFSAERLKGVDSTLKIQPAKLEDSAVYLCASSREATDTQYFGPGTRLTVL.

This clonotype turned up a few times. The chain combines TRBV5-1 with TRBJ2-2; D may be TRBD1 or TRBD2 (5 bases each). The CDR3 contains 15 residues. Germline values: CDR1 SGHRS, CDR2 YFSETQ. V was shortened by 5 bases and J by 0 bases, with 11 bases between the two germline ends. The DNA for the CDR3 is TGCGCCAGCAGACCGGGACGGACGAACACCGGGGAGCTGTTTTTT. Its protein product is CASRPGRTNTGELFF.

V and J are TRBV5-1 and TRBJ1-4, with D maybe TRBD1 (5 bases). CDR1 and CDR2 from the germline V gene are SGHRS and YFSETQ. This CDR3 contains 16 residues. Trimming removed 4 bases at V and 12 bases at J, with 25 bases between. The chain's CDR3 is CASSQEIGHGRRELFF. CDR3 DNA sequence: TGCGCCAGCAGCCAAGAGATTGGACACGGGAGACGGGAACTGTTTTTT.

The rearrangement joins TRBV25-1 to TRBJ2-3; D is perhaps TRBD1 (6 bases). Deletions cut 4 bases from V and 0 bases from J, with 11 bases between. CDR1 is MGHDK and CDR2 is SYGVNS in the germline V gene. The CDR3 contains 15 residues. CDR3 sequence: CASSAWTESTDTQYF. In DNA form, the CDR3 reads TGTGCCAGCAGTGCGTGGACAGAGAGCACAGATACGCAGTATTTT.

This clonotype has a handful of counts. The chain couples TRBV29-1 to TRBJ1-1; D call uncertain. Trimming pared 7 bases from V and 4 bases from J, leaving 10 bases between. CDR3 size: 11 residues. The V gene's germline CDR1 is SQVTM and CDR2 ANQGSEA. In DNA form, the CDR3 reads TGCAGCGGTGGAGAGGGCACTGAAGCTTTCTTT. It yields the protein CSGGEGTEAFF.

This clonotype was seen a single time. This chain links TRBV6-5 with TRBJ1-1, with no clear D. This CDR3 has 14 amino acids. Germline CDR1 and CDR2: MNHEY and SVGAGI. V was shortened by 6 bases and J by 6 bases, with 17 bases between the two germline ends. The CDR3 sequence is CASSRPYKGSEAFF. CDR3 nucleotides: TGTGCCAGCAGCAGACCGTACAAAGGCTCTGAAGCTTTCTTT.